Below are 2 T cell receptor beta chains sequenced from a single sample in a study of beta chain features in type 1 diabetes. Every isolated RNA sample was fully reverse transcribed, so sequencing captured expressed TCRB transcripts. Using immunoSEQ multiplex PCR, the repertoire was profiled, and TCRdb retains in-frame clones only, with some absent. This sample has 810,000 or so clones, with around a sixth found just once. Source material: naive CD4+ T cells from blood. These receptors originate from a woman aged 18-35 years in good health.

This clone occurred a few times. The V gene is TRBV28, the J gene TRBJ1-4; the match to TRBD1 covers 10 bases. The V and J ends lost 5 bases and 12 bases, in that order; junction bases with no gene match: 15. CDR1 is MDHEN, CDR2 SYDVKM, per germline. CDR3 length: 16 residues. The CDR3 DNA reads as TGTGCCAGCAGTGCCGAGAGGGGACAGGGGAGGGAGGAACTGTTTTTT. Protein product: CASSAERGQGREELFF.

A word on this clone: Distinct nucleotide sequences in the sample also encode this CDR3. The chain links TRBV4-2 to TRBJ2-5, with 7 bases matching TRBD1. The V and J ends lost 0 bases and 5 bases, in that order; junction bases with no gene match: 6. From germline, CDR1 is LGHNA and CDR2 YNFKEQ. The CDR3 contains 15 residues. Written as DNA, the CDR3 is TGTGCCAGCAGCCAAGATGACAGGGCGCGGGAGACCCAGTACTTC. Translating it yields CASSQDDRARETQYF.